These 23 T cell receptor beta chains were sequenced from one sample in a study of blood T cell repertoires in COVID-19. This table comes from immunoSEQ multiplex PCR, and its TCRdb copy is limited to in-frame clones, with some not included. The sample contains 60,000 to 80,000 clones, 80% to 90% of which appear only once. Sequenced input: peripheral blood. The receptors here all came from a woman at least 80 years old with acute or convalescent COVID-19.

The chain couples TRBV19 to TRBJ2-1; D possibly corresponds to TRBD2 (5 bases). The V gene lost 9 bases and the J gene lost 8 bases, with 23 bases spanning the gap. Germline values: CDR1 LNHDA, CDR2 SQIVND (reference sequence). The CDR3 is 15 residues long. CDR3 sequence reads: CASSKRSAGRDEQFF. In DNA form, the CDR3 reads TGTGCCAGCTCTAAAAGGTCCGCGGGCCGGGATGAGCAGTTCTTC.

This clone was counted a few times. The chain links TRBV6-5 to TRBJ1-2, with D uncertain. Trimming stripped 8 bases from V and 5 bases from J, with 9 bases between. This CDR3 spans 11 amino acids. Per germline, CDR1 MNHEY and CDR2 SVGAGI. Written as DNA, the CDR3 is TGTGCCAGCCTGGGAGTATATGGCTACACCTTC. Protein product: CASLGVYGYTF.

This clone was detected only once. This chain uses TRBV4-1 with TRBJ1-6, with D unclear. CDR1 is MGHRA, CDR2 YSYEKL, per germline. The V end was cut by 4 bases, the J end by 10 bases, with 11 bases between. CDR3 size: 13 residues. CDR3 nucleotide sequence: TGCGCCAGCAGCCGCCCCCCTAACTCACCCCTCCACTTT. Amino acid sequence: CASSRPPNSPLHF.

The V call is TRBV5-1, the J call TRBJ2-3; the D gene is possibly TRBD1 (5 bases). The germline CDR1 and CDR2 sequences are SGHRS and YFSETQ. V was pared by 1 base and J by 6 bases, with 15 bases between. This CDR3 comprises 15 residues. For the CDR3, the DNA is TGCGCCAGCAGCTTGACGGGCAGGGTGAGGGATACGCAGTATTTT. The encoded protein is CASSLTGRVRDTQYF.

CDR3 region: CASSPMTGIGTEAFF. The CDR3 coding sequence is TGTGCCAGCAGCCCGATGACAGGGATCGGCACTGAAGCTTTCTTT. The V gene is TRBV11-2, the J gene TRBJ1-1; 7 nucleotides align to TRBD1. Trimming removed 5 bases from V and 4 bases from J; junction bases left unmatched: 10. This CDR3 region has 15 residues. Germline CDR1 SGHAT, CDR2 FQNNGV.

The chain joins TRBV27 to TRBJ1-2, with 8 bases aligning to TRBD1. Trimming took 6 bases from V and 3 from J; bases not matched to a gene: 6. Germline V lookup: CDR1 MNHEY, CDR2 SMNVEV (reference sequence). The CDR3 length is 14 residues. The CDR3 protein is CASRQTGDYYGYTF. The CDR3 bases are TGTGCCAGCAGGCAGACAGGGGACTACTATGGCTACACCTTC.

The rearrangement links TRBV6-5 to TRBJ1-5; the match to TRBD1 covers 7 bases. The germline CDR1 and CDR2 sequences are MNHEY and SVGAGI. This CDR3 region has 15 residues. V shed 2 bases and J 1 base; nucleotides not matched to a gene: 2. CDR3 sequence: CASSYARGSNQPQHF. The CDR3 region has the DNA TGTGCCAGCAGTTACGCCAGGGGGAGCAATCAGCCCCAGCATTTT.

This sequence joins TRBV28 and TRBJ1-1, with D unresolved. V lost 5 bases, J lost 4 bases, and 11 bases lay in between. The CDR3 has 13 amino acids. Germline V lookup: CDR1 MDHEN, CDR2 SYDVKM. The CDR3, as DNA: TGTGCCAGCAGTCTACGACAACCCACTGAAGCTTTCTTT. This encodes CASSLRQPTEAFF.

This rearrangement joins TRBV6-5 to TRBJ2-1; 8 bases map to TRBD1. With 5 bases clipped from V and 9 bases from J, the junction kept 3 bases outside the gene matches. This CDR3 is 12 amino acids long. Germline V gives CDR1 MNHEY, CDR2 SVGAGI. In nucleotides, the CDR3 is TGTGCCAGCAGTAAACAGGGGGGTGAGCAGTTCTTC. The encoded protein is CASSKQGGEQFF.

The chain links TRBV6-5 to TRBJ2-2; a weak D match, TRBD2 (5 bases). The germline V gene has CDR1 MNHEY and CDR2 SVGAGI. Trimming pared 6 bases from V and 4 bases from J, leaving 12 bases between. The CDR3 loop spans 14 amino acids. CDR3 DNA: TGTGCCAGCAGACCTTTAGCGCGCACCGGGGAGCTGTTTTTT. As protein: CASRPLARTGELFF.

The chain couples TRBV2 to TRBJ1-1; D remains ambiguous. This CDR3 has 11 residues. CDR1 and CDR2 from the germline V gene are SNHLY and FYNNEI. V dropped 6 bases and J dropped 2 bases, with 4 bases sitting between them. CDR3 bases: TGTGCCAGCAGGAGTAACACTGAAGCTTTCTTT. Amino acid sequence: CASRSNTEAFF. Based on the CDR3 plus reference TRBV2 and TRBJ1-1, the full variable domain is EPEVTQTPSHQVTQMGQEVILRCVPISNHLYFYWYRQILGQKVEFLVSFYNNEISEKSEIFDDQFSVERPDGSNFTLKIRSTKLEDSAMYFCASRSNTEAFFGQGTRLTVV.

This chain joins TRBV10-3 and TRBJ2-7, with 13 bases identical to TRBD2. V shed 4 bases, J shed 3 bases, and the junction held 0 bases outside the gene matches. CDR1 and CDR2 from the germline V gene are ENHRY and SYGVKD. The CDR3 runs to 14 residues. CDR3 sequence: CAISGTSGSYEQYF. The CDR3 DNA follows: TGTGCCATCAGTGGGACTAGCGGGAGCTACGAGCAGTACTTC.

V gene TRBV5-8 combines with J gene TRBJ2-1; 10 bases line up with TRBD2. The CDR3 runs 16 residues. Germline CDR1 SGHTS, CDR2 YDEGEE. V trimming: 6 bases; J trimming: 2 bases; junction bases outside the gene matches: 8. CDR3 sequence (DNA): TGTGCCAGCACCCCCCCCGGGACTAGCGCCTACAATGAGCAGTTCTTC. It encodes CASTPPGTSAYNEQFF.

This clone was detected once. This chain uses TRBV30 with TRBJ1-5; D is undetermined. The germline gives CDR1 GTSNPN, CDR2 SVGIG (reference sequence). This CDR3 spans 13 amino acids. V shed 3 bases and J shed 6 bases, with 12 bases lying between them. CDR3 region: CAWSAQEGQPQHF. The CDR3 DNA sequence: TGTGCCTGGAGCGCGCAGGAAGGTCAGCCCCAGCATTTT.

The CDR3 nucleotides read TGTGCCAGCAGCCCTCGGTCTGCGGGCAATCAGCCCCAGCATTTT. Translation gives CASSPRSAGNQPQHF. The chain employs TRBV3-1 (or the pseudogene TRBV3-2) and TRBJ1-5; D is ambiguous. Trimming removed 4 bases at V and 2 bases at J, with 12 bases between. Germline assignment: CDR1 LGHDT and CDR2 YNNKEL (reference sequence). The CDR3 has 15 residues.

V is TRBV7-2 and J is TRBJ1-2, with 7 positions matching TRBD1. Germline assignment: CDR1 SGHTA and CDR2 FQGNSA. V trimming: 3 bases; J trimming: 5 bases; junction bases outside the gene matches: 9. CDR3 length: 15 residues. The CDR3 loop is CASSFRATGIYGYTF. The CDR3 DNA sequence: TGTGCCAGCAGCTTTAGGGCGACAGGGATATATGGCTACACCTTC. Based on the CDR3 plus reference TRBV7-2 and TRBJ1-2, the full variable domain is GAGVSQSPSNKVTEKGKDVELRCDPISGHTALYWYRQSLGQGLEFLIYFQGNSAPDKSGLPSDRFSAERTGGSVSTLTIQRTQQEDSAVYLCASSFRATGIYGYTFGSGTRLTVV.

This sequence joins TRBV5-4 and TRBJ1-1; TRBD1 might be the D (5 bases). In germline, CDR1 is SGHNT, CDR2 YYREEE (reference sequence). The CDR3 is 13 amino acids. Trimming left V 5 bases short and J 3 bases short, with 11 bases between. The CDR3 here is CASSRGGDTEAFF. CDR3 bases: TGTGCCAGCAGTCGGGGCGGGGACACTGAAGCTTTCTTT.

The chain combines TRBV27 with TRBJ2-5, with 9 bases identical to TRBD1. The V gene's germline CDR1 is MNHEY and CDR2 SMNVEV (reference sequence). V shed 3 bases and J 1 base; nucleotides not matched to a gene: 3. The CDR3 is made up of 15 amino acids. The CDR3: CASSFGQGFQETQYF. CDR3 DNA sequence: TGTGCCAGCAGTTTCGGACAGGGGTTCCAAGAGACCCAGTACTTC.

This clone was counted a single time. The chain carries TRBV7-2 and TRBJ1-5; 7 nucleotides agree with TRBD1. J lost 2 bases, V lost 4 bases, and 2 bases had no gene match. The CDR3 has 14 residues. Germline CDR1 and CDR2: SGHTA and FQGNSA. Here the CDR3 reads CASSSGQGNQPQHF. For the CDR3, the DNA is TGTGCCAGCAGCTCCGGACAGGGCAATCAGCCCCAGCATTTT.

The V gene is TRBV5-4, the J gene TRBJ2-3; D remains ambiguous. Germline CDR1 SGHNT, CDR2 YYREEE (reference sequence). CDR3 length: 14 amino acids. V shed 2 bases and J shed 1 base, with 8 bases lying between them. The DNA of the CDR3 is TGTGCCAGCAGCTTACCGCTACGCACAGATACGCAGTATTTT. This encodes CASSLPLRTDTQYF.

The chain links TRBV15 to TRBJ2-1, with 8 bases matching TRBD2. Germline values: CDR1 LNHNV, CDR2 YYDKDF (reference sequence). The CDR3 spans 15 residues. Germline trimming cut 0 bases from V and 7 bases from J; bases unmatched to any gene: 5. As DNA, the CDR3 is TGTGCCACCAGCAGAGATTCGGGGGGGCATAATGAGCAGTTCTTC. It codes for CATSRDSGGHNEQFF.

This clone was counted a few times. The rearrangement joins TRBV29-1 to TRBJ2-7; possibly TRBD1 for D (6 bases). The CDR3 extends over 13 amino acids. Germline CDR1 is SQVTM and CDR2 is ANQGSEA. The V gene lost 4 bases and the J gene lost 0 bases, with 10 bases spanning the gap. CDR3 sequence (DNA): TGCAGCGTTGCGACAGGAAGCTCCTACGAGCAGTACTTC. Translation: CSVATGSSYEQYF.

This clone was found a few times. J is TRBJ1-6 and V is TRBV19; D perhaps matches TRBD1 (5 bases). There are 14 residues in the CDR3. V was clipped by 10 bases and J by 9 bases, with 19 bases between them. Per germline, CDR1 LNHDA and CDR2 SQIVND (reference sequence). CDR3 nucleotides: TGTGCCACTAAGGAGAGAAGGGGCAGTTCACCCCTCCACTTT. As protein: CATKERRGSSPLHF.